One sample yielded the 29 T cell receptor beta chains listed below, sequenced in a study of cytomegalovirus exposure and HLA in healthy donors. The PCR had 60 Vbeta and 13 Jbeta primers. Clones were sequenced by immunoSEQ multiplex PCR, and TCRdb holds only the in-frame ones, with some missing. Found here are 120,000 to 150,000 clones; the top ten clones hold under 2.5%. Sequencing input: PBMCs. The receptor set was obtained from a woman younger than 35 in good health and CMV-seronegative.

The chain recombines TRBV7-9 with TRBJ2-3; D is perhaps TRBD1 (5 bases). CDR3 size: 14 residues. The V end lost 5 bases, the J end lost 1 base, and 10 bases lay between the germline ends. Per germline, CDR1 SEHNR and CDR2 FQNEAQ (reference sequence). DNA of the CDR3: TGTGCCAGCAGCCTCAGGGTCGGCACAGATACGCAGTATTTT. It encodes CASSLRVGTDTQYF.

The chain carries TRBV29-1 and TRBJ1-1; D uncertain. The CDR3 covers 13 residues. The V end was cut by 6 bases, the J end by 5 bases, with 16 bases between. Germline CDR1 SQVTM, CDR2 ANQGSEA. The CDR3 loop reads CSVARSSDTEAFF. The CDR3 DNA sequence: TGCAGCGTAGCTCGGAGTTCTGATACTGAAGCTTTCTTT.

The rearrangement joins TRBV13 to TRBJ2-5; TRBD1 matches 7 bases. Near its end, the DNA agrees better with TRBJ2-7, so the J call may be wrong. The CDR3 has 14 residues. Germline CDR1 PRHDT, CDR2 FYEKMQ (reference sequence). The CDR3 here is CASSHLGTAYEQYF. CDR3 sequence (DNA): TGTGCCAGCAGCCACCTCGGGACAGCCTACGAGCAGTACTTC.

V usage is TRBV6-1 and J usage is TRBJ2-2, with 8 bases matching TRBD1. Per germline, CDR1 MNHNS and CDR2 SASEGT. Losses at the gene ends were 2 bases for V and 4 bases for J; bases not matched to a gene: 9. The CDR3 totals 17 residues. The CDR3 DNA follows: TGTGCCAGCAGTGAATCGGGGCAGGGGGCTTCCACCGGGGAGCTGTTTTTT. This codes for CASSESGQGASTGELFF.

This chain links TRBV6-1 with TRBJ2-7, with D possibly TRBD1 on 5 matching bases. Between the trimmed V and J ends, which lost 5 bases and 0 bases, there was a span of 8 bases. CDR1 is MNHNS and CDR2 is SASEGT in the germline V gene. This CDR3 is built from 13 residues. For the CDR3, the DNA is TGTGCCAGCAGTCAGGGAAGCTCCTACGAGCAGTACGTC. Translated: CASSQGSSYEQYV.

The rearrangement links TRBV30 to TRBJ2-5; D might be TRBD1 (5 bases). Germline V gene data show CDR1 as GTSNPN and CDR2 as SVGIG (reference sequence). The CDR3 has 13 amino acids. With 0 bases removed from V and 2 bases from J, the gap between germline ends came to 7 bases. The DNA for the CDR3 is TGTGCCTGGAGTGTAGACAGTCAAGAGACCCAGTACTTC. Residues: CAWSVDSQETQYF.

The chain is built from TRBV4-2 and TRBJ1-1, with D perhaps matching TRBD1 (6 bases). Trimming stripped 3 bases from V and 0 bases from J, with 14 bases between. The CDR3 has 16 amino acids. Germline CDR1 is LGHNA and CDR2 is YNFKEQ. CDR3: CASSQDVRQVNTEAFF. DNA for the CDR3: TGTGCCAGCAGCCAGGACGTTAGACAGGTGAACACTGAAGCTTTCTTT.

This chain joins TRBV27 and TRBJ2-7, with 7 bases fitting TRBD2. The CDR3 extends over 15 amino acids. CDR1 is MNHEY and CDR2 is SMNVEV in the germline V gene (reference sequence). The ends lost 6 bases at V and 0 bases at J; junction bases unmatched: 8. CDR3 sequence: CASRPQLASSYEQYF. The CDR3 DNA reads as TGTGCCAGCAGACCACAACTAGCGAGCTCCTACGAGCAGTACTTC.

This sequence joins TRBV29-1 and TRBJ1-1; D gene unclear. The length of the CDR3 is 10 residues. Per germline, CDR1 SQVTM and CDR2 ANQGSEA. Trimming shortened V by 6 bases and J by 7 bases, and 9 bases separated the two germline ends. CDR3 in amino acids: CSVVTDEAFF. CDR3 DNA: TGCAGCGTGGTGACTGATGAAGCTTTCTTT.

V usage is TRBV27 and J usage is TRBJ2-6; possible D gene TRBD1, 6 bases. Germline V CDR1 and CDR2: MNHEY, SMNVEV (reference sequence). The CDR3 has 18 amino acids. The V gene lost 5 bases and the J gene lost 2 bases, with 19 bases spanning the gap. CDR3 sequence reads: CASSPKGQRLAGANVLTF. CDR3 DNA sequence: TGTGCCAGCAGTCCAAAAGGACAGAGGCTGGCTGGGGCCAACGTCCTGACTTTC.

The chain recombines TRBV11-2 with TRBJ2-7; D might be TRBD2 (6 bases). CDR1 and CDR2 (germline): SGHAT, FQNNGV. The length of the CDR3 is 13 residues. V shed 6 bases and J shed 3 bases, with 12 bases lying between them. The CDR3 reads CASRSLRGYEQYV. The CDR3 region has the DNA TGTGCCAGCAGAAGCCTGCGGGGCTACGAGCAGTACGTC.

The chain carries TRBV11-2 and TRBJ2-3; D may be TRBD2 (5 bases). V gave up 4 bases and J gave up 5 bases, with 16 bases separating them. CDR1 is SGHAT, CDR2 FQNNGV, per germline. CDR3 length: 15 residues. The CDR3 DNA reads TGTGCCAGCAGCTATCGTGGTAGCGATGTAGATACGCAGTATTTT. Translation gives CASSYRGSDVDTQYF.

The CDR3 region has the DNA TGTGCCAGCAGCTTTTCCCAGAGGTTTAGCACAGATACGCAGTATTTT. Amino acids: CASSFSQRFSTDTQYF. The rearrangement joins TRBV5-6 to TRBJ2-3; D gene uncertain. The CDR3 length is 16 residues. Germline loops: CDR1 SGHDT, CDR2 YYEEEE. The germline V and J ends were trimmed by 2 bases and 0 bases, with 13 bases remaining between them.

The rearrangement joins TRBV6-5 to TRBJ2-1; D is possibly TRBD1 (6 bases). CDR3 length: 12 amino acids. Trimming removed 6 bases at V and 6 bases at J, with 9 bases between. Germline CDR1 reads MNHEY; CDR2 reads SVGAGI. The CDR3 here is CASSLRGNEQFF. CDR3 nucleotide sequence: TGTGCCAGCAGCCTCAGGGGCAATGAGCAGTTCTTC.

The rearrangement joins TRBV19 to TRBJ1-1; D not resolved. Germline V gene sequence: CDR1 LNHDA, CDR2 SQIVND (reference sequence). Trimming took off 5 bases at V and 5 bases at J, with 21 bases between the two ends. This CDR3 comprises 16 residues. CDR3 protein: CASSAPLDSSLTEAFF. In DNA, the CDR3 is TGTGCCAGTAGTGCCCCCCTCGACTCATCCCTGACTGAAGCTTTCTTT.

Points on this clone: The junction shows a germline mismatch at one end, possibly a read error. This chain joins TRBV7-6 and TRBJ2-1, with D hard to call. In germline, CDR1 is SGHVS, CDR2 FNYEAQ. This CDR3 is 13 amino acids long. CDR3: CASSLEILGSVLF. The CDR3 nucleotides are TGTGCCAGCAGCTTAGAAATTCTTGGCAGTGTCCTCTTC.

The V and J genes are TRBV18 and TRBJ2-2; 7 positions match TRBD1. Germline V lookup: CDR1 KGHSH, CDR2 LQKENI. The CDR3 length is 15 residues. The V gene end was trimmed by 2 bases and the J gene end by 3 bases; junction bases not matched to a gene: 3. The DNA for the CDR3 is TGTGCCAGCTCACCAACAGGGGTGGACACCGGGGAGCTGTTTTTT. Its translation is CASSPTGVDTGELFF.

This chain links TRBV6-5 with TRBJ1-2; D gene ambiguous. This CDR3 region has 13 residues. The germline V gene encodes CDR1 MNHEY and CDR2 SVGAGI. V lost 7 bases and J lost 4, with 13 bases in between. CDR3: CASTDRSSYGYTF. CDR3 nucleotides: TGTGCCAGCACGGATCGGAGCAGCTATGGCTACACCTTC.

The rearrangement uses TRBV6-1 and TRBJ2-3, with D possibly matching TRBD1 (6 bases). Germline assignment: CDR1 MNHNS and CDR2 SASEGT. Deletions cut 2 bases from V and 7 bases from J, with 16 bases between. This CDR3 contains 15 residues. The CDR3 region has the DNA TGTGCCAGCAGTGAACCCGCCCGCAGGGACAATACGCAGTATTTT. Its protein is CASSEPARRDNTQYF.

This sequence joins TRBV9 and TRBJ2-3; possible D gene TRBD1, 5 bases. The CDR3 length is 14 residues. Germline V gene sequence: CDR1 SGDLS, CDR2 YYNGEE. Between the trimmed V and J ends, which lost 4 bases and 4 bases, there was a span of 13 bases. The CDR3 is CASSRQGVSDTQYF. CDR3 DNA sequence: TGTGCCAGCAGCCGCCAGGGCGTATCAGATACGCAGTATTTT. The entire variable domain, with the rest obtained from reference TRBV9 and TRBJ2-3, is as follows: DSGVTQTPKHLITATGQRVTLRCSPRSGDLSVYWYQQSLDQGLQFLIQYYNGEERAKGNILERFSAQQFPDLHSELNLSSLELGDSALYFCASSRQGVSDTQYFGPGTRLTVL.

The rearrangement links TRBV6-1 to TRBJ2-3; D is undetermined. The ends were cut back, 1 base at V and 7 bases at J, with 6 bases in the middle. The germline V gene encodes CDR1 MNHNS and CDR2 SASEGT. The CDR3 runs to 12 residues. The CDR3 coding sequence is TGTGCCAGCAGTGAAGTCGTTTATACGCAGTATTTT. Translating it yields CASSEVVYTQYF.

The rearrangement uses TRBV10-1 and TRBJ1-1, with TRBD1 matching over 9 bases. The CDR3 has 16 residues. The V gene's germline CDR1 is WNHNN and CDR2 SYGVQD (reference sequence). Trimming removed 1 base from V and 2 bases from J; junction bases left unmatched: 5. The CDR3 nucleotides are TGCGCCAGCAGTGAGTTTCGACAGGGGGTTAACACTGAAGCTTTCTTT. Its translation is CASSEFRQGVNTEAFF.

The chain recombines TRBV18 with TRBJ1-2; 7 bases line up with TRBD1. There are 15 residues in the CDR3. From germline, CDR1 is KGHSH and CDR2 LQKENI. The ends lost 2 bases at V and 5 bases at J; junction bases unmatched: 8. CDR3 DNA sequence: TGTGCCAGCTCACCAAATCATGACAGGGAGTATGGCTACACCTTC. This encodes CASSPNHDREYGYTF.

The CDR3 bases are TGTGCCAGCAGCTTGTTCAGGGGGTACGAGGGCACTGAAGCTTTCTTT. Translation: CASSLFRGYEGTEAFF. The chain carries TRBV5-6 and TRBJ1-1; 7 nucleotides match TRBD1. The V gene's germline CDR1 is SGHDT and CDR2 YYEEEE. There are 16 residues in the CDR3. V gave up 1 base and J gave up 4 bases; unmatched junction bases: 10.

The J gene is TRBJ1-1, the V gene TRBV6-6, with D hard to call. From germline, CDR1 is MNHNY and CDR2 SVGAGI (reference sequence). V dropped 7 bases and J dropped 1 base, with 16 bases sitting between them. The CDR3 length is 15 residues. In DNA, the CDR3 is TGTGCCAGCATCAACACCTCGGGTCGGAACACTGAAGCTTTCTTT. This codes for CASINTSGRNTEAFF.

This chain links TRBV19 with TRBJ2-2; D unclear. The V gene lost 3 bases and the J gene lost 2 bases, with 10 bases spanning the gap. Germline loops: CDR1 LNHDA, CDR2 SQIVND (reference sequence). The CDR3 consists of 15 residues. The CDR3 loop reads CASSIISLNTGELFF. CDR3 nucleotides: TGTGCCAGTAGTATTATTTCACTTAACACCGGGGAGCTGTTTTTT.

The rearrangement uses TRBV9 and TRBJ2-2; D perhaps matches TRBD1 (6 bases). The length of the CDR3 is 16 residues. The V gene's germline CDR1 is SGDLS and CDR2 YYNGEE. The V and J ends lost 0 bases and 6 bases respectively, with 15 bases between them. CDR3 nucleotides: TGTGCCAGCAGCGTAGCTTTAACAGGGTACCCCGGGGAGCTGTTTTTT. Protein product: CASSVALTGYPGELFF.

The chain combines TRBV30 with TRBJ2-5; a possible D gene is TRBD1 (6 bases). V lost 1 base and J lost 0, with 12 bases in between. Germline CDR1 GTSNPN, CDR2 SVGIG (reference sequence). The CDR3 has 15 residues. The CDR3: CAWSGDKGNQETQYF. The CDR3 DNA reads TGTGCCTGGAGTGGGGACAAGGGGAACCAAGAGACCCAGTACTTC.

J is TRBJ1-1 and V is TRBV11-2; D unclear. Germline V gene sequence: CDR1 SGHAT, CDR2 FQNNGV. Trimming cost V 3 bases and J 10 bases, with 15 bases left between them. The CDR3 totals 13 residues. The DNA for the CDR3 is TGTGCCAGCAGCTTTAACCTTGGGCTAGCAGCTTTCTTT. Translating it yields CASSFNLGLAAFF.